This paragraph reports one TCR beta chain. The antigen is undetermined. The PCR was carried out with 60 Vbeta primers and 13 Jbeta primers. Measured with immunoSEQ multiplex PCR; TCRdb has only the in-frame clones, and not every one. The sample includes under 250,000 clones, roughly 79% of them seen just once. J lost 7 bases, V lost 5 bases, and 5 bases had no gene match. Germline lookup yields CDR1 MNHEY and CDR2 SVGAGI. CDR3 length equals 15 residues. This sample was included in a study of cytomegalovirus exposure and HLA in healthy donors. Study-wide results and caveats: In an earlier analysis, in some 600 donors, most V segments appeared productive either ~87% or ~30% of the time.

The source is a man aged 25-45 years in good health and CMV-seronegative. The sequenced material came from PBMCs. V usage is TRBV6-5 and J usage is TRBJ2-1; 13 bases line up with TRBD2. CDR3 DNA sequence: TGTGCCAGCAGTGTAACTAGCGGGAGGGGAAATGAGCAGTTCTTC. Translated: CASSVTSGRGNEQFF.